Listed here are 16 T cell receptor beta chains from one sample, sequenced in a study of PD-1 blockade in classical Hodgkin lymphoma. The time point was: cycle 4 day 1 (C4D1), after 6 weeks of nivolumab. Autologous stem cell transplantation was followed by relapse in every patient, and brentuximab vedotin exposure varied. This table comes from immunoSEQ multiplex PCR, and its TCRdb copy is limited to in-frame clones, with some not included. The sample carries about 51,000 clones, 60% to 80% recorded once. The sequencing used peripheral blood mononuclear cells (PBMCs), collected before the fourth cycle of nivolumab. All receptors come from a human donor with classical Hodgkin lymphoma.

V and J are TRBV6-1 and TRBJ2-6; 7 positions agree with TRBD2. The germline V gene encodes CDR1 MNHNS and CDR2 SASEGT. V trimming: 0 bases; J trimming: 2 bases; junction bases outside the gene matches: 1. This CDR3 comprises 16 residues. The CDR3 sequence: CASSEAGGTGANVLTF. For the CDR3, the DNA is TGTGCCAGCAGTGAAGCGGGGGGGACTGGGGCCAACGTCCTGACTTTC.

The chain employs TRBV6-5 and TRBJ1-1, with D hard to call. The length of the CDR3 is 12 residues. V was shortened by 2 bases and J by 1 base, with 2 bases between the two germline ends. Germline lookup yields CDR1 MNHEY and CDR2 SVGAGI. In nucleotides, the CDR3 is TGTGCCAGCAGTTACAGGAACACTGAAGCTTTCTTT. Protein product: CASSYRNTEAFF.

The chain is built from TRBV5-1 and TRBJ2-3; D possibly uses TRBD1 or TRBD2 (5 bases each). The CDR3 totals 15 residues. Germline V gene sequence: CDR1 SGHRS, CDR2 YFSETQ. Trimming took off 0 bases at V and 4 bases at J, with 12 bases between the two ends. The CDR3: CASSLGDGRADTQYF. The DNA for the CDR3 is TGCGCCAGCAGCTTGGGGGACGGAAGGGCAGATACGCAGTATTTT.

DNA for the CDR3: TGTGCCAGCAGCGTAGAAAGCGGGAGGGCCGTCACCGGGGAGCTGTTTTTT. The encoded protein is CASSVESGRAVTGELFF. V usage is TRBV9 and J usage is TRBJ2-2; 10 nucleotides align to TRBD2. V lost 0 bases to trimming and J lost 4 bases; unmatched junction nucleotides: 6. The CDR3 runs to 17 residues. Germline V lookup: CDR1 SGDLS, CDR2 YYNGEE.

V gene TRBV15 combines with J gene TRBJ2-7; D might be TRBD1 (6 bases). The CDR3 is 14 residues long. Trimming shortened V by 2 bases and J by 4 bases, and 12 bases separated the two germline ends. The germline V gene encodes CDR1 LNHNV and CDR2 YYDKDF (reference sequence). DNA of the CDR3: TGTGCCACCAGCAGACCCCCAGGGGAATACGAGCAGTACTTC. It encodes CATSRPPGEYEQYF.

The genes are TRBV5-5 and TRBJ2-7; D gene uncertain. V was pared by 4 bases and J by 7 bases, with 18 bases between. The CDR3 spans 14 residues. CDR1 and CDR2 (germline): SGHKS, YYEKEE (reference sequence). CDR3 residues: CASSTVGRAEEQYF. The CDR3 DNA follows: TGTGCCAGCAGCACCGTTGGGCGAGCCGAAGAGCAGTACTTC.

The chain is built from TRBV6-5 and TRBJ2-7; 8 bases align to TRBD1. V lost 1 base and J lost 5; bases outside the gene matches: 10. Germline V lookup: CDR1 MNHEY, CDR2 SVGAGI. There are 16 residues in the CDR3. The CDR3 sequence is CASSYYMTGVVHEQYF. The DNA for the CDR3 is TGTGCCAGCAGTTACTATATGACAGGGGTTGTGCACGAGCAGTACTTC.

The chain couples TRBV2 to TRBJ1-1; D may be TRBD1 (6 bases). Germline-derived CDR1 and CDR2 are SNHLY and FYNNEI. Trimming cost V 6 bases and J 3 bases, with 14 bases left between them. The CDR3 runs to 14 residues. CDR3 region: CASSPWGPDTEAFF. The CDR3 DNA is TGTGCCAGCAGCCCTTGGGGGCCCGACACTGAAGCTTTCTTT.

This clone was seen just once. The chain employs TRBV9 and TRBJ2-5; no reliable D call. V shed 0 bases and J shed 5 bases, with 14 bases lying between them. Germline CDR1 and CDR2: SGDLS and YYNGEE. The CDR3 length is 15 residues. CDR3: CASSVDGPPSETQYF. As DNA, the CDR3 is TGTGCCAGCAGCGTAGACGGACCCCCTTCGGAGACCCAGTACTTC.

This chain links TRBV19 with TRBJ2-3; D may be TRBD1 (5 bases). V was cut by 4 bases and J by 3 bases, with 17 bases left in between. CDR1 and CDR2 from the germline V gene are LNHDA and SQIVND (reference sequence). CDR3 length equals 16 residues. CDR3 amino acids: CASSSPPGSPTDTQYF. CDR3 DNA sequence: TGTGCCAGTAGTAGCCCACCAGGGTCGCCAACAGATACGCAGTATTTT.

The chain combines TRBV28 with TRBJ1-2, with a weak D call TRBD1 (5 bases). This CDR3 is built from 13 residues. Germline CDR1 is MDHEN and CDR2 is SYDVKM. V was trimmed by 3 bases and J by 4 bases, leaving 9 bases between them. This chain's CDR3 is CASSFREGYGYTF. The CDR3 DNA sequence: TGTGCCAGCAGTTTCAGGGAGGGCTATGGCTACACCTTC.

This clone was observed a single time. The V call is TRBV28, the J call TRBJ2-2, with TRBD2 matching over 9 bases. Germline V gives CDR1 MDHEN, CDR2 SYDVKM. V shed 1 base and J 8 bases; nucleotides not matched to a gene: 11. This CDR3 has 17 residues. CDR3 DNA: TGTGCCAGCAGTTTATCTAGCGGGGAATCTTATAGGGGGGAGCTGTTTTTT. It translates to CASSLSSGESYRGELFF.

CDR3 DNA: TGTGCCAGCAGATCCCTCCGGGGAAACAAAAACATTCAGTACTTC. Translation: CASRSLRGNKNIQYF. The chain joins TRBV6-5 to TRBJ2-4; D might be TRBD2 (5 bases). This CDR3 region has 15 residues. The V gene's germline CDR1 is MNHEY and CDR2 SVGAGI. The V and J ends lost 6 bases and 3 bases respectively, with 15 bases between them.

The rearrangement uses TRBV6-5 and TRBJ1-2, with a possible D match to TRBD1 (6 bases). The V gene's germline CDR1 is MNHEY and CDR2 SVGAGI. The V gene lost 8 bases and the J gene lost 4 bases, with 11 bases spanning the gap. This CDR3 region has 12 residues. This CDR3 reads CASGGRGYGYTF. CDR3 in DNA: TGTGCCAGCGGGGGCAGAGGCTATGGCTACACCTTC.

This clone was found once. V is TRBV7-3 and J is TRBJ2-2; D might be TRBD2 (6 bases). The V end lost 5 bases, the J end lost 0 bases, and 19 bases lay between the germline ends. The CDR3 is made up of 18 amino acids. Looked up from germline, CDR1 is SGHTA and CDR2 is FQGTGA. Written as DNA, the CDR3 is TGTGCCAGCAGCCCCCTCGGAGGGCGGGCTGCGAACACCGGGGAGCTGTTTTTT. It encodes CASSPLGGRAANTGELFF. Looking up the rest from reference TRBV7-3 and TRBJ2-2 gives the full variable domain: GAGVSQTPSNKVTEKGKYVELRCDPISGHTALYWYRQSLGQGPEFLIYFQGTGAADDSGLPNDRFFAVRPEGSVSTLKIQRTERGDSAVYLCASSPLGGRAANTGELFFGEGSRLTVL.

The chain couples TRBV6-1 to TRBJ2-7, with no clear D. The V end lost 5 bases, the J end lost 3 bases, and 8 bases lay between the germline ends. The CDR3 covers 12 residues. Germline V CDR1 and CDR2: MNHNS, SASEGT. In DNA form, the CDR3 reads TGTGCCAGCAGTCAGAGCAGCTACGAGCAGTACTTC. This sequence encodes CASSQSSYEQYF.